A selection of T cell receptor beta chains follows, all from one sample in a study of long-term antiretroviral therapy in people with HIV. TCRdb's table, derived via immunoSEQ multiplex PCR, lists solely in-frame clones and lacks some. The sample holds over 15,000 clones, approximately 84% seen once. The sequencing used unsorted PBMCs, collected 0.5 years after starting antiretroviral therapy. All receptors come from a woman aged 40 to 50 with HIV. The conserved cysteine and the conserved F or W are not part of the CDR3 here.

V gene: TRBV18; J gene: TRBJ2-3; CDR3 protein: ASSPRGLAGAVGDTQY
V gene: TRBV10-3; J gene: TRBJ2-3; CDR3 protein: AISEFGREQY
V gene: TRBV7-6; J gene: TRBJ2-2; CDR3 protein: ASSLRDTTGELF
V gene: TRBV4-2; J gene: TRBJ2-1; CDR3 protein: ASSQERGDYNEQF
V gene: TRBV19; J gene: TRBJ2-1; CDR3 protein: ASSPGDRAFYNEQF
V gene: TRBV28; J gene: TRBJ2-5; CDR3 protein: ASTKGWGTGAAGETQY
V gene: TRBV19; J gene: TRBJ2-1; CDR3 protein: ASSPGIYNEQF
V gene: TRBV19; J gene: TRBJ2-7; CDR3 protein: ATCLRDCNYEQY
V gene: TRBV5-1; J gene: TRBJ2-1; CDR3 protein: ASSLEAGYLGSYNEQF
V gene: TRBV29-1; J gene: TRBJ2-3; CDR3 protein: SGSEWEATSTDTQY
V gene: TRBV10-3; J gene: TRBJ2-1; CDR3 protein: AITGLANEQF
V gene: TRBV28; J gene: TRBJ2-1; CDR3 protein: ASSVGSSSGIYNEQF
V gene: TRBV28; J gene: TRBJ1-1; CDR3 protein: ASTVPGLVAF
V gene: TRBV5-1; J gene: TRBJ2-3; CDR3 protein: ASSSGLAGVADTQY
V gene: TRBV6-5; J gene: TRBJ2-2; CDR3 protein: ASSYLASTGELF
V gene: TRBV18; J gene: TRBJ1-1; CDR3 protein: ASSPKKTDEAF
V gene: TRBV7-2; J gene: TRBJ2-1; CDR3 protein: ASSTQGLAGSGSEQF
V gene: TRBV10-2; J gene: TRBJ2-2; CDR3 protein: ASGAGPAGELF
V gene: TRBV5-4; J gene: TRBJ2-1; CDR3 protein: ASSLDMNEQF
V gene: TRBV27; J gene: TRBJ2-5; CDR3 protein: ASRVIWGGQETQY
V gene: TRBV5-6; J gene: TRBJ2-2; CDR3 protein: ASSLLSTWGELF
V gene: TRBV28; J gene: TRBJ2-7; CDR3 protein: ASSLWAGGPAEQY
V gene: TRBV5-8; J gene: TRBJ2-1; CDR3 protein: ASSYGNIHYNEQF
V gene: TRBV6-5; J gene: TRBJ1-5; CDR3 protein: ASSPGTAKAQH
V gene: TRBV29-1; J gene: TRBJ1-1; CDR3 protein: SWGGDTEAF
V gene: TRBV28; J gene: TRBJ2-1; CDR3 protein: ASSFDGFNEQF
V gene: TRBV28; J gene: TRBJ2-3; CDR3 protein: ASSFPAGDITDTQY
V gene: TRBV9; J gene: TRBJ2-7; CDR3 protein: ASSPSHKTAPYEQY